The sequence of this T cell receptor beta chain was determined in a study of T cell changes during pregnancy in multiple sclerosis. This clone has more than one count but fewer than ten. The ends were cut back, 5 bases at V and 6 bases at J, with 8 bases in the middle. CDR1 and CDR2 from the germline V gene are SGHDT and YYEEEE. The CDR3 has 11 residues. Method: immunoSEQ multiplex PCR; TCRdb's copy keeps in-frame clones and lacks some. The data show roughly 76,000 clones, with around nine tenths seen just once and more than 0.45% held by the top ten. This sample comprised CD4+ T cells from peripheral blood mononuclear cells, obtained in the second trimester of pregnancy. The rearrangement joins TRBV5-6 to TRBJ1-1; D gene uncertain. This sequence was found in a female donor with multiple sclerosis, enrolled in a pregnancy study. The CDR3 protein is CASRRGPEAFF. The CDR3 region has the DNA TGTGCCAGCAGACGAGGCCCTGAAGCTTTCTTT.